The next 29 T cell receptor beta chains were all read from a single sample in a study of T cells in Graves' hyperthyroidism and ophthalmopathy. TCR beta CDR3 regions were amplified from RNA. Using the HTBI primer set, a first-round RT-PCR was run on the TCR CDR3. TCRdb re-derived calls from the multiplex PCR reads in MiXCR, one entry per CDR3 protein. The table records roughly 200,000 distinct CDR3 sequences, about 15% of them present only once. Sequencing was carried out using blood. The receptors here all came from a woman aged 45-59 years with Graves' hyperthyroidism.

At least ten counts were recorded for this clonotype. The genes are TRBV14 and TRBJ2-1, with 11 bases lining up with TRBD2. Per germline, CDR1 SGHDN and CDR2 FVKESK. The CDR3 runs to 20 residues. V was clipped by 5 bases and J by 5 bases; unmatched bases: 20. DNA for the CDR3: TGTGCCAGCAGCTCAGCCGACATAACCTTACTAGCGGGAGTCCACAATGAGCAGTTCTTC. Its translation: CASSSADITLLAGVHNEQFF.

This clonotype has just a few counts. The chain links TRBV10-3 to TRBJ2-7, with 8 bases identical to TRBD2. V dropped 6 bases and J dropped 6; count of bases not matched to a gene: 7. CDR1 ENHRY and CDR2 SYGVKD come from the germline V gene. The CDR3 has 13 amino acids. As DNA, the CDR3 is TGTGCCATCAGCGAGGGGCTAGCGGGCGAGCAGTACTTC. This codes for CAISEGLAGEQYF.

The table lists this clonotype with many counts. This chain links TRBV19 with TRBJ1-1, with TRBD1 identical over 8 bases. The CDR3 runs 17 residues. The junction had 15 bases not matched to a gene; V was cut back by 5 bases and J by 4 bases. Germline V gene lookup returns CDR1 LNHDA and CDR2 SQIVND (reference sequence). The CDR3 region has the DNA TGTGCCAGTAGTGCGTACGGACAGGGCACCTTAGGCACTGAAGCTTTCTTT. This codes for CASSAYGQGTLGTEAFF.

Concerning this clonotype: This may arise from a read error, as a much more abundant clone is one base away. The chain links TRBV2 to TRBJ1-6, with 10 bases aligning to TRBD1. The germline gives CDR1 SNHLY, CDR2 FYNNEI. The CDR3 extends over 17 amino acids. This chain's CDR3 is CASSDGTGATYNSPPHF. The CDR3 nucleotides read TGTGCCAGCAGTGACGGGACAGGGGCCACCTATAATTCACCCCCCCACTTT.

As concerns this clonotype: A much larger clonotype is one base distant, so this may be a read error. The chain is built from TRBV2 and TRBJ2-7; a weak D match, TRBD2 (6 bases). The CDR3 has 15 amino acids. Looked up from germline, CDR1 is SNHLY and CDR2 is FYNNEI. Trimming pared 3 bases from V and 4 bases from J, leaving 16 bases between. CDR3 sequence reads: CASSDFGRDGYEQYF. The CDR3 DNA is TGTGCCAGCAGTGATTTCGGGCGGGATGGGTACGAGCAGTACTTC.

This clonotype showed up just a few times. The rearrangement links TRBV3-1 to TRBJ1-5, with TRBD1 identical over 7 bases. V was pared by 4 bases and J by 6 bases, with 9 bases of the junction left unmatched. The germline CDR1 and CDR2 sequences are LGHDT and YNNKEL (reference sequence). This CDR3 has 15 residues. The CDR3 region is CASSLTGLDTQPQHF. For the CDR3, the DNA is TGTGCCAGCAGCCTGACAGGGTTGGATACTCAGCCCCAGCATTTT.

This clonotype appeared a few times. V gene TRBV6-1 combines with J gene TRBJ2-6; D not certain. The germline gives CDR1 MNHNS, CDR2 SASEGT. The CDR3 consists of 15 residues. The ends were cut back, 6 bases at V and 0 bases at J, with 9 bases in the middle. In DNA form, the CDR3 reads TGTGCCAGCAGGCCCGGTAGCTCTGGGGCCAACGTCCTGACTTTC. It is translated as CASRPGSSGANVLTF.

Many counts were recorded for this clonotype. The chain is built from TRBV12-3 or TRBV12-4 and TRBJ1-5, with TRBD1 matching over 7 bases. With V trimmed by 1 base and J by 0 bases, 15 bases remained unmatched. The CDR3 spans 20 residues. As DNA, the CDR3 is TGTGCCAGCAGTTTAGTATTGGGGCTGGCAGGGGGATATAGCAATCAGCCCCAGCATTTT. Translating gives CASSLVLGLAGGYSNQPQHF.

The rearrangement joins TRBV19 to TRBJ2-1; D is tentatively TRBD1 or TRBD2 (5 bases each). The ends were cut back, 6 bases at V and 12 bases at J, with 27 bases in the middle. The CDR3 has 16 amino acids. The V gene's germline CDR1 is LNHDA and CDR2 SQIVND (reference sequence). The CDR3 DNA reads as TGTGCCAGTAGCATAAAAAGCCCCGGGGCCGGCAGCGGGCAGTTCTTC. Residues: CASSIKSPGAGSGQFF.

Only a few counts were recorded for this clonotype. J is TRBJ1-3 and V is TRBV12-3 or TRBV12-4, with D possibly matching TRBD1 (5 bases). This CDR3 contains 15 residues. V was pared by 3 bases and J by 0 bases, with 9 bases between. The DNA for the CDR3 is TGTGCCAGCAGTTTCGGGGGGATCTCTGGAAACACCATATATTTT. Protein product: CASSFGGISGNTIYF.

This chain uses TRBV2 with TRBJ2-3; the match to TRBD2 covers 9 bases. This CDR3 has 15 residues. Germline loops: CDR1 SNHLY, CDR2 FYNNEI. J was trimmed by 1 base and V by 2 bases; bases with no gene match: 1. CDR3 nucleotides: TGTGCCAGCAGTGAAATAGCGGGAGGCACAGATACGCAGTATTTT. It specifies CASSEIAGGTDTQYF.

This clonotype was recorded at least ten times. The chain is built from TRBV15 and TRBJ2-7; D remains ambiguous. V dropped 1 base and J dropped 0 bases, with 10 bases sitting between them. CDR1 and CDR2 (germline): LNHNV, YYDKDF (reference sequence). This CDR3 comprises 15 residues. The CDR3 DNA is TGTGCCACCAGCAGAGTCGAGACGGGCTCCTACGAGCAGTACTTC. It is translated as CATSRVETGSYEQYF.

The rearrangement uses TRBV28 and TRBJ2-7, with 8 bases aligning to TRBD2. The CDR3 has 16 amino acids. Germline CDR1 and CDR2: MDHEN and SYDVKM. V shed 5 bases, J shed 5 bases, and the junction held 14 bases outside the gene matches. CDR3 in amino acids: CASSPIAGMDADEQYF. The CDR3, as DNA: TGTGCCAGCAGTCCCATAGCGGGAATGGACGCAGACGAGCAGTACTTC. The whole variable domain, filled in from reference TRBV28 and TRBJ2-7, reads DVKVTQSSRYLVKRTGEKVFLECVQDMDHENMFWYRQDPGLGLRLIYFSYDVKMKEKGDIPEGYSVSREKKERFSLILESASTNQTSMYLCASSPIAGMDADEQYFGPGTRLTVT.

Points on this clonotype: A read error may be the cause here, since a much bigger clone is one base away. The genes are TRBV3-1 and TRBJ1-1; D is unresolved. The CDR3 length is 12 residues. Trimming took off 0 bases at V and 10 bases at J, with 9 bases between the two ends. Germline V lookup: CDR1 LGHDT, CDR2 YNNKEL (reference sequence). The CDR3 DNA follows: TGTGCCAGCAGCCAAGAGGAACTGACAGCTTTCTTT. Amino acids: CASSQEELTAFF.

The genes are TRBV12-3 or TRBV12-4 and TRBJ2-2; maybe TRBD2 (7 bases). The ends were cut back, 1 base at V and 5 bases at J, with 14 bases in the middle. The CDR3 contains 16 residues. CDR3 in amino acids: CASSLGGGARTGELFF. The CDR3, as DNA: TGTGCCAGCAGTTTAGGGGGGGGGGCGCGAACCGGGGAGCTGTTTTTT.

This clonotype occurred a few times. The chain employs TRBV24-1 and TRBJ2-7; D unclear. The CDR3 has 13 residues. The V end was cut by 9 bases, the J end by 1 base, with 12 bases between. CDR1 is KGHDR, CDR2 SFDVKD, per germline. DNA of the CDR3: TGTGCCACCTCTCTTGGCAGTTCCTACGAGCAGTACTTC. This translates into CATSLGSSYEQYF.

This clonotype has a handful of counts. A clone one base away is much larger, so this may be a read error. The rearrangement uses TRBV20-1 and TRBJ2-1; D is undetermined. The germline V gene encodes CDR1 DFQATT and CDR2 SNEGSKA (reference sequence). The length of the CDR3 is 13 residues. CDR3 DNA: TGCAGTGTTAGAAGGGCCGCCGGTGGTGGGCAGTTCTTC. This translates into CSVRRAAGGGQFF.

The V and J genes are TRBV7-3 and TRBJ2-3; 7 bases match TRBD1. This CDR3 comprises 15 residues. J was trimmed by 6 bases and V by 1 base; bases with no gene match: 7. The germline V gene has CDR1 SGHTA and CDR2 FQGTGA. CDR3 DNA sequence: TGTGCCAGCAGCTTAAACGGAGAGGGGGCGGATACGCAGTATTTT. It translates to CASSLNGEGADTQYF.

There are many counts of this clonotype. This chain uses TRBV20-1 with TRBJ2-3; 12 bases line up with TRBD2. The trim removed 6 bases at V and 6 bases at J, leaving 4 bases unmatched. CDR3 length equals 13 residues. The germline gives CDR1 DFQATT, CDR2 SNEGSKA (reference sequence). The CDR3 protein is CSARTSGTDTQYF. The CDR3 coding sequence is TGCAGTGCAAGGACTAGCGGGACGGATACGCAGTATTTT.

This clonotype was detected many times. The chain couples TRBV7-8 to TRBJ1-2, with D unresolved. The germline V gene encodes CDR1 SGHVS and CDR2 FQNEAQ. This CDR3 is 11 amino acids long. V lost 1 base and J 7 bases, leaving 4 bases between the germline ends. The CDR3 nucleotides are TGTGCCAGCAGCTTAGAGGGTGGCTACACCTTC. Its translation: CASSLEGGYTF.

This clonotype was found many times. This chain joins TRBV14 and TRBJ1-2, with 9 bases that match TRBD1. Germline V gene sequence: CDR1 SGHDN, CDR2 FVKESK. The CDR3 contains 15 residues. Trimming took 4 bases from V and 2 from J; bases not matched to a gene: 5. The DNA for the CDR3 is TGTGCCAGCAGCCGGCCGGGACAGGGAAACTATGGCTACACCTTC. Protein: CASSRPGQGNYGYTF.

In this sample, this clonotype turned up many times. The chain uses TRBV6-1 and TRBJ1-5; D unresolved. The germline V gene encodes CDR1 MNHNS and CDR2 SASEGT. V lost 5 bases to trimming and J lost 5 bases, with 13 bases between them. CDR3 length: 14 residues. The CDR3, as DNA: TGTGCCAGCAGTTATGGTCAGCGAGATCAGCCCCAGCATTTT. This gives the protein CASSYGQRDQPQHF.

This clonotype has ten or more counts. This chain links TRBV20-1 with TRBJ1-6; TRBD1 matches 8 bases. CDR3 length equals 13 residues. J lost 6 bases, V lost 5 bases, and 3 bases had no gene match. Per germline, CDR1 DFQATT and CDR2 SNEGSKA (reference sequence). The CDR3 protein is CSARGQANSPLHF. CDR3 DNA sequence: TGCAGTGCTCGGGGACAGGCTAATTCACCCCTCCACTTT.

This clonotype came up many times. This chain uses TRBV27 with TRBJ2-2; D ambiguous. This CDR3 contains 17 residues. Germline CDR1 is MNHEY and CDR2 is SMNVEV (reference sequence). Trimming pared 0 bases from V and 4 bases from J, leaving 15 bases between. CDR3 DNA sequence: TGTGCCAGCAGTTTATCGGAGCCATTACAATCCACCGGGGAGCTGTTTTTT. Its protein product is CASSLSEPLQSTGELFF.

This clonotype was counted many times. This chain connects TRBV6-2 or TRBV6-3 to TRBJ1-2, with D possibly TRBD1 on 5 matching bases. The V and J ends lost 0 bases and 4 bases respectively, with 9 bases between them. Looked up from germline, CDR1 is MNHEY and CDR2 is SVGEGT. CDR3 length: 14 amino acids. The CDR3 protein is CASSYSTEIYGYTF. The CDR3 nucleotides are TGTGCCAGCAGTTACTCGACAGAAATCTATGGCTACACCTTC.

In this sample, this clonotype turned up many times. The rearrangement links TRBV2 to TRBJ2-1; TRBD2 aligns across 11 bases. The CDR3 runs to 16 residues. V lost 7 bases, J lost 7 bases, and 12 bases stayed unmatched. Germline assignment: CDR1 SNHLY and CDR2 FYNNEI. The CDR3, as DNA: TGTGCCAGCACCCCCATAGCGGGAGGGGGGAAGAATGAGCAGTTCTTC. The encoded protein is CASTPIAGGGKNEQFF.

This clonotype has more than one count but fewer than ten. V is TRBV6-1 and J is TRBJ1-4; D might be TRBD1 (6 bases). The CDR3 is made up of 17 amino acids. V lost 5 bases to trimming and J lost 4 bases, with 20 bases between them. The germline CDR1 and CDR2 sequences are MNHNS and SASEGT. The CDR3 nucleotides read TGTGCCAGCAGTTCCCCACGGAGGGGGGAGAATAATGAAAAACTGTTTTTT. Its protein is CASSSPRRGENNEKLFF.

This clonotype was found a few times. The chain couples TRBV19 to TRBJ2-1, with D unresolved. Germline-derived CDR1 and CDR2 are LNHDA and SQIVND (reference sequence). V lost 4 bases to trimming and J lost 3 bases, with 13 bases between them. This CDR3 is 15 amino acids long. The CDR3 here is CASSTGPSYYNEQFF. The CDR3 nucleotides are TGTGCCAGTAGTACCGGGCCCAGCTACTACAATGAGCAGTTCTTC. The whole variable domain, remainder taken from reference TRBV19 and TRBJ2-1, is DGGITQSPKYLFRKEGQNVTLSCEQNLNHDAMYWYRQDPGQGLRLIYYSQIVNDFQKGDIAEGYSVSREKKESFPLTVTSAQKNPTAFYLCASSTGPSYYNEQFFGPGTRLTVL.

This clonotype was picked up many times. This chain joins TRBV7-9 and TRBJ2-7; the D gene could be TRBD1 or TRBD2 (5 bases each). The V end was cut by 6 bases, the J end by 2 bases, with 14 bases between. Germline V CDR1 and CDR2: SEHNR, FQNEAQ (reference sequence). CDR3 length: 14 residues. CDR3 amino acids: CASRKSEGPYEQYF. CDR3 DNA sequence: TGTGCCAGCAGGAAAAGTGAGGGACCCTACGAGCAGTACTTC.